These T cell receptor beta chains were read from a single sample in a study of T-cell reconstitution after alpha-beta-depleted transplantation in children. MiXCR, run by TCRdb on the PCR reads, gives a single entry per CDR3 protein. The sample gives about 980,000 distinct CDR3 sequences, roughly 29% of which show up once; roughly 27% is in the top ten. The specimen was PBMCs, mostly from graft donor cells, collected 360 days after TCRalphabeta/CD19-depleted stem cell transplant. All receptors derive from a boy under two years old who had a stem cell transplant for SCID, so the T cells may come from the graft donor. Each CDR3 is given with its conserved first and last residue. Each record gives: clone size, V gene, J gene, D gene, CDR3 DNA, CDR3 protein. D genes are given only for firm matches. Clone size is stated in some rows and not others, as once, few, many or a class when expanded.

.,TRBV29-1,TRBJ2-3,TRBD2,TGCAGCGTGCCGACTAGCGGGTTCACAGATACGCAGTATTTT,CSVPTSGFTDTQYF
few,TRBV20-1,TRBJ1-1,.,TGCAGTGCTAGTTTAGGGCCGGGCACTGAAGCTTTCTTT,CSASLGPGTEAFF
.,TRBV5-1,TRBJ2-1,TRBD2,TGCGCCAGCAGCTTACTAGCGGGGAGCAATGAGCAGTTCTTC,CASSLLAGSNEQFF
.,TRBV5-5,TRBJ2-3,.,TGTGCCAGCAGCTTAATTGACCTTAGCACAGATACGCAGTATTTT,CASSLIDLSTDTQYF
few,TRBV6-1,TRBJ1-1,.,TGTGCCAGCAGTCAATGGGGGAGGGCGAGGGGTACTGAAGCTTTCTTT,CASSQWGRARGTEAFF
.,TRBV15,TRBJ2-7,.,TGTGCCACCAGCCATAAAACTTGGGTCAACGAGCAGTACTTC,CATSHKTWVNEQYF
.,TRBV6-5,TRBJ2-7,.,TGTGCCAGCAGTTACACCCACCCTGTTAGAACTCCCTCCTACGAGCAGTACTTC,CASSYTHPVRTPSYEQYF
.,TRBV10-3,TRBJ2-3,.,TGTGCCATCAAAGGCACCAGCACAGATACGCAGTATTTT,CAIKGTSTDTQYF
few,TRBV20-1,TRBJ2-3,.,TGCAGTGCTAATCGCGGAGATACGCAGTATTTT,CSANRGDTQYF
.,TRBV29-1,TRBJ2-7,.,TGCAGCGTCTCGGGGGACACAGCATCCTACGAGCAGTACTTC,CSVSGDTASYEQYF
.,TRBV3-1,TRBJ2-1,TRBD2,TGTGCCAGCAGCCAAGATCGACTAGCGGGGGAATACAATGAGCAGTTCTTC,CASSQDRLAGEYNEQFF
.,TRBV27,TRBJ2-7,.,TGTGCCAGCAGGCGTAAGAGCGGGACAGACACCTACGAGCAGTACTTC,CASRRKSGTDTYEQYF
many,TRBV3-1,TRBJ2-1,.,TGTGCCAGCAGCCAAGCGAACTCCAATGAGCAGTTCTTC,CASSQANSNEQFF
few,TRBV4-2,TRBJ2-3,.,TGTGCCAGCAGCCAAGACCCTAGCTGGGGGAGAGGCGATACGCAGTATTTT,CASSQDPSWGRGDTQYF
.,TRBV3-1,TRBJ2-1,TRBD2,TGTGCCAGCAGCCCCCCGGGACTACTTGACAATGAGCAGTTCTTC,CASSPPGLLDNEQFF
.,TRBV5-1,TRBJ1-1,TRBD1,TGCGCCAGCAGCTGGTCAGGGGGCGTGAACACTGAAGCTTTCTTT,CASSWSGGVNTEAFF
few,TRBV9,TRBJ1-1,.,TGTGCCAGCAGCGTTACAGGGCGCACTGAAGCTTTCTTT,CASSVTGRTEAFF
.,TRBV13,TRBJ2-3,TRBD2,TGTGCCAGCAGCTTAGGTCTAGCGGTGACCATCACAGATACGCAGTATTTT,CASSLGLAVTITDTQYF
.,TRBV7-2,TRBJ2-7,TRBD1,TGTGCCAGCAGCGAAGGACAGGGGCTCGTCGAGCAGTACTTC,CASSEGQGLVEQYF
.,TRBV5-1,TRBJ2-7,TRBD2,TGCGCCAGCAGGAGCGGGGGAACTCCCTACGAGCAGTACTTC,CASRSGGTPYEQYF
.,TRBV11-2,TRBJ2-3,TRBD2,TGTGCCAGCAGCTTTAGCGGGGTGGTCACAGATACGCAGTATTTT,CASSFSGVVTDTQYF
.,TRBV6-5,TRBJ2-5,.,TGTGCCAGCAGTTACTCCCGGACAGGGCGGGGGTTCCGACAAGAGACCCAGTACTTC,CASSYSRTGRGFRQETQYF
few,TRBV5-1,TRBJ2-3,.,TGCGCCAGCAGCTTGGGGGACATCACAGATACGCAGTATTTT,CASSLGDITDTQYF
.,TRBV5-1,TRBJ2-3,TRBD1,TGCGCCAGCAGCTTTGGGACCGGGACAGGGGTAGATACGCAGTATTTT,CASSFGTGTGVDTQYF
few,TRBV20-1,TRBJ1-5,.,TGCAGTGCTTTGACGGGTCCCAATCAGCCCCAGCATTTT,CSALTGPNQPQHF
few,TRBV28,TRBJ2-1,.,TGTGCCAGCAATCTGTCGGGAAGGAGGCAGTTCTTC,CASNLSGRRQFF
.,TRBV5-1,TRBJ2-3,.,TGCGCCAGCAGCTTGGCCAAATCGGGGTTGAGCACAGATACGCAGTATTTT,CASSLAKSGLSTDTQYF
few,TRBV6-1,TRBJ2-5,.,TGTGCCAGCAGCTCCGGAACGACAAAAGAGACCCAGTACTTC,CASSSGTTKETQYF
few,TRBV29-1,TRBJ2-7,.,TGCAGCGTTGAGAGCAGGGCAGGGTTCTACGAGCAGTACTTC,CSVESRAGFYEQYF
.,TRBV2,TRBJ2-3,.,TGTGCCAGCAGGGGGAAGACAGTAACAGATACGCAGTATTTT,CASRGKTVTDTQYF
.,TRBV24-1,TRBJ1-1,TRBD1,TGTGCCACCAACCCGAATCCGCCTTTTTACCGGGACAGGAACACTGAAGCTTTCTTT,CATNPNPPFYRDRNTEAFF
many,TRBV5-1,TRBJ2-5,.,TGCGCCAGCAGCTTTGCCGGTTGGGAGACCCAGTACTTC,CASSFAGWETQYF
few,TRBV5-1,TRBJ2-2,TRBD2,TGCGCCAGCAGCTTGAAGCTAGCAGTTACGGGGGGCACCGGGGAGCTGTTTTTT,CASSLKLAVTGGTGELFF
many,TRBV10-3,TRBJ2-3,TRBD2,TGTGCCATCAGCCGTACTAGCGGGGGGGAAGCAGATACGCAGTATTTT,CAISRTSGGEADTQYF
few,TRBV4-2,TRBJ2-3,.,TGTGCCAGCAGCCCCCGGGGCAGCGGCGCAGATACGCAGTATTTT,CASSPRGSGADTQYF
.,TRBV6-2/TRBV6-3,TRBJ2-3,.,TGTGCCAGCAGTGTCCGGTTCCACCCAGATACGCAGTATTTT,CASSVRFHPDTQYF
few,TRBV6-2/TRBV6-3,TRBJ2-1,TRBD1,TGTGCCAGCACCGATCCCCGGGACAGACCCTACAATGAGCAGTTCTTC,CASTDPRDRPYNEQFF
.,TRBV4-2,TRBJ2-1,TRBD1,TGTGCCATTTCCCTCAGGGGGCTCGATGAGCAGTTCTTC,CAISLRGLDEQFF
few,TRBV6-1,TRBJ2-7,.,TGTGCCAGCAGTCCGAAGGACTTCTCCTACGAGCAGTACTTC,CASSPKDFSYEQYF
.,TRBV28,TRBJ1-1,.,TGTGCCAGCATTACGGAGACTGAAGCTTTCTTT,CASITETEAFF
many,TRBV25-1,TRBJ2-5,.,TGTGCCAGCAGTCACGGGAGAGAGACCCAGTACTTC,CASSHGRETQYF
.,TRBV12-3/TRBV12-4,TRBJ2-1,.,TGTGCCAGCAGTTTTTGGGCCTACAATGAGCAGTTCTTC,CASSFWAYNEQFF